This T cell receptor (beta chain) was sequenced for a study of CD8+CD57+ T cells in acquired aplastic anemia (dated by TCRdb to the late 2010s). Notes on the research overall: A mean of around 3.2 ug of DNA, ranging from roughly 0.19 to 30 ug, was extracted from sorted CD4+ and CD8+ cells. An average of roughly 9.8 million reads for CD4+ cells and approximately 11 million reads for CD8+ cells was obtained from healthy donor samples.

Genomic DNA served as template for TCR beta VDJ combination and CDR3 sequence profiling. TCR repertoire sequencing was run on an Illumina HiSeq 2000. The authors processed their data as follows. TRBV/TRBJ rearrangement plots, CDR3 size and DJ length profiles, and Simpson's diversity index were used to assess repertoires. The most abundant DNA sequence in the deep sequencing data was taken as the immunodominant clone. CDR3 amino acid sequences were screened for sharing across subjects and were compared with published repertoires and the VDJdb database. In-frame beta chains were kept once TCRdb had trimmed the public reads at Q25 with fastp and called clones with MiXCR. Entries that share a CDR3 protein sequence are merged under the most common genes and DNA. The authors' filters were not applied to this entry. Recorded for this sample are about 190,000 distinct CDR3 sequences; about half of them occurred a single time. The ten largest clones represent around a sixth of the sample.

TCR repertoires of sorted CD4+ and CD8+ blood T cells from severe aplastic anemia patients and healthy subjects were deep-sequenced in the study. Ficoll-Paque density gradient centrifugation was used to isolate peripheral blood mononuclear cells. Before DNA was extracted, CD4+ and CD8+ T cells were sorted using either FACS or magnetic beads. Broader findings and caveats from the paper: About 30 CD8+ CDR3 sequences were found in both patients and controls but appeared to be highly expressed in patients and within the immunodominant clones of the patients. CD8+ Simpson's diversity did not differ significantly between patients and healthy controls (P=0.060).

A note on this clonotype: What antigen it recognizes has not been identified. At one boundary the junction diverges from the germline segment, which might be a read error.

Reading the germline V gene gives CDR1 SGHTA and CDR2 FQGTGA. Spanning cysteine to phenylalanine, the CDR3 consists of 16 amino acids. Just the 48-base CDR3 DNA is kept, in frame starting at base 1. The receptor comes from a human donor in good health, serving as a control. Rearrangement joined TRBV7-3 to TRBJ2-7, and possibly TRBD1, on 6 matching bases. Sequenced material: sorted CD4+, CD8+, or CD8+CD57+ T cells (not recorded which) from PBMCs. The DNA sequence is TGTGCCAACAGCTTAAACCCAGGCAGGGGCGTATACGAGCAGTACTTC. Translated, this is CANSLNPGRGVYEQYF.